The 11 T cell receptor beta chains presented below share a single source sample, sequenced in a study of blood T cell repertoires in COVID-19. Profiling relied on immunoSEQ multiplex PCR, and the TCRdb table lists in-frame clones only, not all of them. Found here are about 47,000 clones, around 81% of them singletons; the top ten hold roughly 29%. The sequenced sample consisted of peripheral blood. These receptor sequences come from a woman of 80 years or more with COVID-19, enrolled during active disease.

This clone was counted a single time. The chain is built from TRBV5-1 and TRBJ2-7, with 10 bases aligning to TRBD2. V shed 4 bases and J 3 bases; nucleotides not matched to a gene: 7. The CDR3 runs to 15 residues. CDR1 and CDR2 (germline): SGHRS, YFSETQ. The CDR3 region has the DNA TGCGCCAGCAGCCCGGGGGCTAGCGGGAGCTACGAGCAGTACTTC. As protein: CASSPGASGSYEQYF.

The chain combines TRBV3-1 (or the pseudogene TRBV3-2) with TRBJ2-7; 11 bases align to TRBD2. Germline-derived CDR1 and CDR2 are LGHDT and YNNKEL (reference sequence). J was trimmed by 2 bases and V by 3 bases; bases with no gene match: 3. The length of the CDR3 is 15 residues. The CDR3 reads CASSQGTSGAYEQYF. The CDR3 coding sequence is TGTGCCAGCAGCCAGGGGACTAGCGGTGCCTACGAGCAGTACTTC.

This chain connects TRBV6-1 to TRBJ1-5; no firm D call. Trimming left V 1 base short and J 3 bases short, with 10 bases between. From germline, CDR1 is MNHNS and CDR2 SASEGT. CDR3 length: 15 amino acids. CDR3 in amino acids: CASSEGQAYNQPQHF. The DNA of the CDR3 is TGTGCCAGCAGTGAAGGGCAGGCCTACAATCAGCCCCAGCATTTT.

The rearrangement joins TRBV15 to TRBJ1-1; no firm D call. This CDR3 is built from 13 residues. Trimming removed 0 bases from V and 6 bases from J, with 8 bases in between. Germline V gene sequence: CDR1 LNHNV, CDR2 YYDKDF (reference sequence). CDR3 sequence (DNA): TGTGCCACCAGCAGAGATCGGGTAGCTGAAGCTTTCTTT. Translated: CATSRDRVAEAFF.

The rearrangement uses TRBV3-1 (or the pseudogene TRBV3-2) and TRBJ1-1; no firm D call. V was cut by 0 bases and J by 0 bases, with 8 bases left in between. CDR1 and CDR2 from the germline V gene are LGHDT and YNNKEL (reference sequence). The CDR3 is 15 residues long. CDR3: CASSQDLGMNTEAFF. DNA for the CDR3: TGTGCCAGCAGCCAAGATCTCGGTATGAACACTGAAGCTTTCTTT.

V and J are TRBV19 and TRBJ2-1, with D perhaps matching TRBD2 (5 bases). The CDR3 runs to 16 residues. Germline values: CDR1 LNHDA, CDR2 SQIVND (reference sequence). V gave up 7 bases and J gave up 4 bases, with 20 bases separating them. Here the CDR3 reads CASTSVGSLVYNEQFF. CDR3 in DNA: TGTGCCAGTACTTCCGTTGGGAGCCTGGTGTACAATGAGCAGTTCTTC.

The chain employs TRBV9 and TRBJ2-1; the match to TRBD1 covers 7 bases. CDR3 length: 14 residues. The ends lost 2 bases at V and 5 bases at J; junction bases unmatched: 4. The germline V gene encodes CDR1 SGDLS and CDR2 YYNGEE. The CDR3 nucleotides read TGTGCCAGCAGCGTGGGCAGGGGGAACAATGAGCAGTTCTTC. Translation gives CASSVGRGNNEQFF.

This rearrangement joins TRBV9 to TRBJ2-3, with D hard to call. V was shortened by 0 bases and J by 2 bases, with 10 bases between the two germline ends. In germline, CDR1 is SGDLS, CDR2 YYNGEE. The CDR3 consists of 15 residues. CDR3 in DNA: TGTGCCAGCAGCGTAGTGGCGGCCCTCACAGATACGCAGTATTTT. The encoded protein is CASSVVAALTDTQYF.

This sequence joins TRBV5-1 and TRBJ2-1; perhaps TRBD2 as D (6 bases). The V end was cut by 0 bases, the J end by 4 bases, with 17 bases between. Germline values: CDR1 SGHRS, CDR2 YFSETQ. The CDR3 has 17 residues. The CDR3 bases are TGCGCCAGCAGCTTGGCCTTCGTAGGCGGGAATTACAATGAGCAGTTCTTC. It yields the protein CASSLAFVGGNYNEQFF.

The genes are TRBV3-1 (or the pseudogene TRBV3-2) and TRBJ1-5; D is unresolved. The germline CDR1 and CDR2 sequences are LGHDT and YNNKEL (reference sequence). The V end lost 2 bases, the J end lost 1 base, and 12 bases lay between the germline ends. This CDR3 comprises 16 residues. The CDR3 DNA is TGTGCCAGCAGCCAATCAGGTCCTGTGAGCAATCAGCCCCAGCATTTT. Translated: CASSQSGPVSNQPQHF.

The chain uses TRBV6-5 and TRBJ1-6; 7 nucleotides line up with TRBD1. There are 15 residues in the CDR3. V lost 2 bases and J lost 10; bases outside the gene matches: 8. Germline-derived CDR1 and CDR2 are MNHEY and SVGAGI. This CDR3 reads CASSYVTGEDSPLHF. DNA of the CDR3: TGTGCCAGCAGTTACGTTACAGGGGAGGACTCACCCCTCCACTTT.